Presented here are 4 T cell receptor beta chains from one specimen sequenced in a study of blood T cell repertoires in COVID-19. The assay was immunoSEQ multiplex PCR, and TCRdb's table has in-frame clones only and misses some. The sample lists about 74,000 clones, 70% to 90% seen once, with over 30% in the top ten. The sequenced material came from peripheral blood. These receptors all stem from a man between 65 and 85 years old with acute or convalescent COVID-19.

The chain joins TRBV24-1 to TRBJ2-3; possibly TRBD2 for D (6 bases). V lost 1 base to trimming and J lost 6 bases, with 13 bases between them. Germline V gene lookup returns CDR1 KGHDR and CDR2 SFDVKD. The CDR3 runs 15 residues. The CDR3 bases are TGTGCCACCAGTGATTTAAGGCGGGGTGGGGATACGCAGTATTTT. It is translated as CATSDLRRGGDTQYF.

The chain couples TRBV18 to TRBJ2-1, with TRBD1 as a possible D gene (6 bases). This CDR3 has 16 amino acids. V was shortened by 2 bases and J by 7 bases, with 18 bases between the two germline ends. Looked up from germline, CDR1 is KGHSH and CDR2 is LQKENI. The CDR3 sequence is CASSPWRTGNGNEQFF. CDR3 in DNA: TGTGCCAGCTCACCATGGCGCACAGGGAACGGGAATGAGCAGTTCTTC.

The CDR3 nucleotides read TGTGCCAGCAGCTTGTCAGGCCCCGGGGAGCTGTTTTTT. It is translated as CASSLSGPGELFF. The V and J genes are TRBV5-6 and TRBJ2-2; no reliable D call. Germline V CDR1 and CDR2: SGHDT, YYEEEE. The CDR3 runs 13 residues. V lost 1 base and J lost 6, with 7 bases in between.

The rearrangement uses TRBV6-1 and TRBJ1-2; unclear D gene. The CDR3 sequence is 15 residues long. V was cut by 0 bases and J by 4 bases, with 12 bases left in between. CDR1 is MNHNS and CDR2 is SASEGT in the germline V gene. The CDR3 nucleotides are TGTGCCAGCAGTGAAGCGCACTGGGGAGCCTATGGCTACACCTTC. It is translated as CASSEAHWGAYGYTF.